This T cell receptor beta chain was captured by sequencing in a study of lymphopenia after photon versus proton radiotherapy (dated 2019 in TCRdb). In terms of the full investigation: In patients with gastrointestinal tumors who developed high-grade lymphopenia, the study compared the immunological effects of photon radiation therapy with those of proton radiation therapy. The cohort included approximately 22 patients with gastrointestinal tumors who developed lymphopenia after receiving either photon or proton therapy. The study aimed to characterize how the two radiation modalities differ in their impact on the immune system. What the work shows at the level of the full study, not this receptor alone: After the lymphocyte count nadir, repertoires from photon-treated patients showed oligoclonal expansion, particularly of CD8+ Temra cells, and this expansion drove the decline in diversity. The survival association was examined only in patients who died, and the authors described better survival with proton therapy as a possibility, not as a demonstrated result. Among patients across the cohort who died, overall survival time showed an inverse correlation with a larger post-nadir drop in TCR diversity. Proton-treated patients stayed relatively stable during treatment, while photon-treated patients lost naive T cells and TCR diversity and gained effector/memory populations.

Details on this clone: The target of this receptor is not known. Base qualities were left out, and no much larger clone turns up one base away.

The method was the immunoSEQ multiplex PCR assay. Alongside multiparametric flow cytometry, deep sequencing of rearranged TCR beta loci was used to profile the T cell repertoires. In its TCRdb copy, this immuneACCESS table keeps in-frame sequences only and misses some clones. Where compared with another copy, unresolved V genes explain less than half of these, and the others have no known cause. In this sample the table shows roughly 67,000 clones, roughly 93% of which occur a single time. The top ten clones comprise roughly 2.7% of the sample. From the germline V gene, CDR1 is ENHRY and CDR2 is SYGVKD. Measured from the cysteine to the phenylalanine, the CDR3 is 15 residues long. The sequence is cut down to CDR3 DNA, 45 bases in frame from base 1. V ends up 9 bases short and J 5 bases short, with an unmatched junction base count of 11.

This TCR came from a woman in her 70s with pancreatic cancer. The material sequenced was peripheral blood, taken from a patient treated with photon-based radiotherapy. Here the chain combines TRBV10-3 and TRBJ1-2, and TRBD1 aligns with 11 junction nucleotides. The bases are TGTGCCATTACCGCCGGGACAGGGGGAGGGTATGGCTACACCTTC. Its product reads: CAITAGTGGGYGYTF.